This TCR beta chain originates from a study of long-term antiretroviral therapy in people with HIV. Whole-study findings and limits: Even long-term ART left TRB diversity below transplant donor controls, despite gains. Documentation of ART adherence, viral resistance or therapy changes was absent.

It was version v3.0 of the immunoSEQ assay that was run at survey level. Sequenced by immunoSEQ multiplex PCR; TCRdb stores in-frame clones only, minus some. The profile covers roughly 25,000 clones, with 85% appearing a single time and 8% to 10% taken by the ten largest. On this clone itself: Its antigen is unknown.

Trimming stripped 0 bases from V and 4 bases from J, with 7 bases between. Germline CDR1 ENHRY, CDR2 SYGVKD. The CDR3 sequence is 13 residues long. Cryopreserved PBMC numbered roughly 0.85-11 million per sample before DNA extraction. The chain links TRBV10-3 to TRBJ2-7; no firm D call. Source: unsorted PBMCs, taken 2.3 years after starting antiretroviral therapy. The source of this sequence is a man in his forties with HIV. CDR3 loop: CAISESGPYEQYF. The DNA of the CDR3 is TGTGCCATCAGTGAGTCCGGGCCGTACGAGCAGTACTTC.